A single TCR beta chain is shown here with its context. What antigen it recognizes has not been identified. Within one base of it there is no much larger clone, and no base qualities were kept. TCR CDR3 regions were amplified from genomic DNA by multiplex PCR using the deep immunoSEQ assay. Extracted genomic DNA from each cell subset was distributed evenly across all wells of several immunoSEQ 96-well plates, and each plate was treated as a replicate. For sorted subsets, roughly 200 ng of genomic DNA, equivalent to around 29,000 T cell genomes, went into each replicate PCR. The purified libraries were quantified using a Qubit 3.0 fluorometer, sized with a Bioanalyzer 2100, and then quantified again using the KAPA Library Quantification kit. Each immunoSEQ 96-well plate was sequenced on its own single-read 150-cycle Illumina NextSeq 550 flow cell. In the original analysis: Because only junctional sequences without quality scores were contained in the immunoSEQ output, filtering matching that applied to full-length reads could not be performed. Sequences were annotated with PyIR, a Python wrapper for IgBLAST v1.9, using IMGT germline references to assign V/J genes and CDR3. Reads were removed for weak V/J assignments (E-value above 1e-6), missing CDR3, stop codons, out-of-frame junctions, or ambiguous translated residues. A V3J clonotype was defined by an identical inferred V gene, J gene, and CDR3 amino acid sequence. The percentage overlap between two repertoires was calculated by dividing the number of shared unique clonotypes by the size of the smaller repertoire. Richness of each repertoire was evaluated using RTK rarefaction, the Chao1 estimator, and Recon v2.1 estimates of unobserved clonotypes. OLGA was used to compute generation probabilities for all TCRbeta clonotypes that the gDNA method yielded from several donors. TCRdb's version of the immuneACCESS table is confined to in-frame rearrangements and falls short of the full clone set. An unresolved V gene accounts for under half of the shortfall where checked; the remainder is of unknown origin. V and J calls and clone size are copied from that table; D and trimming were computed from the DNA. Across this sample there are about 2.3 million clones, with 90% to 95% seen only once. The ten largest clones add up to 0.3% to 0.4% of the sample.

The donors were healthy, HIV-negative adults who had no recently reported acute infections or vaccinations. Every donor was a Caucasian adult living in Nashville, Tennessee, USA. CD4+ T cells were enriched through magnetic negative selection, after which naive cells were positively selected on CD45RA and the remaining negative fraction served as the memory subset. After blood collection by leukapheresis, PBMCs were isolated using Ficoll-Histopaque density gradient centrifugation and then cryopreserved in the vapor phase of liquid nitrogen. Analytical flow cytometry was used to check the purity and quantity of each magnetically sorted T cell population. Genomic DNA was isolated from each sorted fraction and quantified by UV absorbance on a Nanodrop 2000c. This sample stems from a study of shared clonotypes between healthy human individuals (dated by TCRdb to the early 2020s). At the level of the whole study: The cohort included a few men and a couple of women between 18 and 49 years of age. For each donor, CD4 naive and CD4 memory were each run on three plates, CD8 naive on two plates, and CD8 memory on one plate. The study deeply sequenced blood TCR repertoires of about 5 healthy adults to estimate repertoire size and the extent of clonotype sharing between individuals. To increase sequencing depth and limit assay-specific biases, TCR repertoire library preparation and sequencing were carried out by different laboratories using diverse techniques. Per donor, leukapheresis produced somewhere between about 0.9 and 9 billion PBMCs.

Trimming takes 0 bases from V and 10 bases from J, and the germline ends sit 5 bases apart. The CDR3 contains 11 residues, cysteine and phenylalanine counted. Here the CDR3 DNA is all that survives: 33 bases in frame from base 1. Looking up the germline V gene yields CDR1 SGHTS and CDR2 YDEGEE. What the study reported, not specific to this receptor: Compared with non-shared clonotypes, the clonotypes found in all four sorted-subset donors had higher generation probabilities. Based on pairwise subsampling, the degree of clonotype sharing among donors was expected to be affected by sequencing depth. The genetic and exposure-history diversity represented was limited by the small number of donors. Only blood was sampled, and tissue TCR repertoires likely differ from those in blood. Rarefaction of sorted-subset datasets indicated incomplete sequencing despite the large sequencing depth. Estimated clonotype richness was generally larger for naive than for memory subsets. When a few donors were compared, the shared fraction of clonotypes was 5% to 6.5% for naive CD4, around 4% for naive CD8, 2.3% for memory CD4, and 0.35% to 0.4% for memory CD8.

This TCR was sampled from a man between 18 and 35 years old in good health. Some clones in this sample may be carry-over from other donors' samples. The rearrangement combines TRBV5-8 with TRBJ1-5; the D gene remains uncertain. Specimen: naive CD4+ T cells from PBMCs. This specimen's cell subset or site label, interpreted: CD45RA+ positively selected. The sequenced DNA is TGTGCCAGCAGCTTGGTTTCTCCCCAGCATTTT. Its protein product is CASSLVSPQHF.